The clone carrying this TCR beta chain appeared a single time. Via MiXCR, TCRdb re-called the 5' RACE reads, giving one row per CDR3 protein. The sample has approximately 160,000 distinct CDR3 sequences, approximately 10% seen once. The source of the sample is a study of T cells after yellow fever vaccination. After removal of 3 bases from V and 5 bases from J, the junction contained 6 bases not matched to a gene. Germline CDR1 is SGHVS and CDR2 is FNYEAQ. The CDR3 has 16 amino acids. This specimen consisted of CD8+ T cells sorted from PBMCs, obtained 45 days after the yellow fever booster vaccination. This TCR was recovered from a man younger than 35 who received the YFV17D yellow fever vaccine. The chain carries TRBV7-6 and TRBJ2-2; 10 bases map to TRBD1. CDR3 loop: CASSFWDRGGTGELFF. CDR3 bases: TGTGCCAGCAGCTTTTGGGACAGGGGCGGGACCGGGGAGCTGTTTTTT.